This entry concerns a single T cell receptor (beta chain). The target antigen is unknown. This CDR3 is 14 amino acids long. Trimming shortened V by 5 bases and J by 8 bases, and 16 bases separated the two germline ends. The germline gives CDR1 SGHDN, CDR2 FVKESK. These data belong to a study of metastatic and nonmetastatic thyroid tumors. General study results and limits: Benign nodules reportedly had significantly lower TCR beta diversity than malignant thyroid tumors in blood and tumor.

TCRdb used MiXCR to call clones anew from the PCR reads. The sample consists of roughly 36,000 clones, about 24% of them appearing once. Thyroid surgery took place with no prior treatment in any patient. Input material: blood. The rearrangement links TRBV14 to TRBJ2-1; TRBD1 is a possible D gene (6 bases). The origin of this receptor is a female donor with papillary thyroid cancer or a benign thyroid nodule (not recorded which). Some clones in this sample may be carry-over from other donors' samples. DNA for the CDR3: TGTGCCAGCAGCGAAGTGGGGGCTCACGATGAGCAGTTCTTC. Amino acids: CASSEVGAHDEQFF.